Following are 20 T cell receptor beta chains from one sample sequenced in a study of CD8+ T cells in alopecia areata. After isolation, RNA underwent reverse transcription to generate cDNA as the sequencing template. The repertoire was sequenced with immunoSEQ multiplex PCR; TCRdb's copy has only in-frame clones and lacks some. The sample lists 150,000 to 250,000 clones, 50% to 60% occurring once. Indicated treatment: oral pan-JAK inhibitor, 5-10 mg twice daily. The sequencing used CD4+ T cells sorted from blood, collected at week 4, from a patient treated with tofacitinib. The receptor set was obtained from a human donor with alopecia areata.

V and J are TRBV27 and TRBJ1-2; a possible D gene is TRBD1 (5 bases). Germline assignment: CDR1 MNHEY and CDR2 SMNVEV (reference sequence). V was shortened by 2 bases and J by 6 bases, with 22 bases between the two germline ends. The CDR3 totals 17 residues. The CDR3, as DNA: TGTGCCAGCAGTTTAGTCCAGGGTAGCGGGAGGCTTAATGGCTACACCTTC. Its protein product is CASSLVQGSGRLNGYTF.

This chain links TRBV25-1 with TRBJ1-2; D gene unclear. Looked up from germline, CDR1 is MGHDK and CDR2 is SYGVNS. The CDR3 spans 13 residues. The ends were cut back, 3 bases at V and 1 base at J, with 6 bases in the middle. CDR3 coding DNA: TGTGCCAGCAGTGATTGGCTTAACTATGGCTACACCTTC. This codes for CASSDWLNYGYTF.

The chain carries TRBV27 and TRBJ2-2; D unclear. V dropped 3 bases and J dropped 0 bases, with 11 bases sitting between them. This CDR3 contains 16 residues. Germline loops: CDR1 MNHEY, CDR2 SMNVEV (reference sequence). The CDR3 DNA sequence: TGTGCCAGCAGTTTTGGAGCGTTGGCGAACACCGGGGAGCTGTTTTTT. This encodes CASSFGALANTGELFF.

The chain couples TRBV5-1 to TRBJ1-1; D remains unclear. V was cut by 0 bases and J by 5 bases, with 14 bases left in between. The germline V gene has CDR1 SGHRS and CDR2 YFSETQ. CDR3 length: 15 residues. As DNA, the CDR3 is TGCGCCAGCAGCTTGGATCCCTGGGCGGGAACTGAAGCTTTCTTT. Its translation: CASSLDPWAGTEAFF.

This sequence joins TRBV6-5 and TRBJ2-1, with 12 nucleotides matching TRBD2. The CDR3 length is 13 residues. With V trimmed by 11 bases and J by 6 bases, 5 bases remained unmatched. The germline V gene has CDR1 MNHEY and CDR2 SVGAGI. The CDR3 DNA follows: TGTGCCTCTAGCGGGGGGGCGGGCAATGAGCAGTTCTTC. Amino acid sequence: CASSGGAGNEQFF.

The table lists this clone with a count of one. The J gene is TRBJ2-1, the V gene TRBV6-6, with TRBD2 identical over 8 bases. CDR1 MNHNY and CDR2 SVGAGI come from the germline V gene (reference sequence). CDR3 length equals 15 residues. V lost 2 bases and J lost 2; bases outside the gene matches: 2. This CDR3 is CASSYSGGPYNEQFF. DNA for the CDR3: TGTGCCAGCAGTTACAGCGGGGGACCCTACAATGAGCAGTTCTTC.

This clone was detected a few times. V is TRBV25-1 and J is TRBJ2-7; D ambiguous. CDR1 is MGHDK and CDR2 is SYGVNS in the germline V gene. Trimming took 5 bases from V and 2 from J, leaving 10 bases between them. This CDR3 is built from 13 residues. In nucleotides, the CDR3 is TGTGCCAGCAGTTTCGGCCAAGCCTACGAGCAGTACTTC. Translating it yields CASSFGQAYEQYF.

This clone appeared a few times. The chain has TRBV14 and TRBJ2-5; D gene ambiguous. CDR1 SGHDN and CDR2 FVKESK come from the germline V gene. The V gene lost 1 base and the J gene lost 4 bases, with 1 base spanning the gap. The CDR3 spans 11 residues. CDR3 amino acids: CASSQAETQYF. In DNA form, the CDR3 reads TGTGCCAGCAGCCAAGCAGAGACCCAGTACTTC. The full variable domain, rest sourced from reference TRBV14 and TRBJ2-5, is EAGVTQFPSHSVIEKGQTVTLRCDPISGHDNLYWYRRVMGKEIKFLLHFVKESKQDESGMPNNRFLAERTGGTYSTLKVQPAELEDSGVYFCASSQAETQYFGPGTRLLVL.

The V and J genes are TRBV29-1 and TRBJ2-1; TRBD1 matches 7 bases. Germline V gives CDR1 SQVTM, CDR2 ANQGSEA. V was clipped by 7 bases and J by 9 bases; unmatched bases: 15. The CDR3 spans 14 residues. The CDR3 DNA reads TGCAGCGGGGCGGCTATACAGGGGAGCGGTGAGCAGTTCTTC. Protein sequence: CSGAAIQGSGEQFF.

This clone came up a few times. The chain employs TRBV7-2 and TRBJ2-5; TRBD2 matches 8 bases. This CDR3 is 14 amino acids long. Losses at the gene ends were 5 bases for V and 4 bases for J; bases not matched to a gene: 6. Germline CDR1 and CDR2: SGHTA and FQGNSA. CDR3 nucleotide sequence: TGTGCCAGCAGCCCGGGACTAGTGGCAGAGACCCAGTACTTC. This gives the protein CASSPGLVAETQYF.

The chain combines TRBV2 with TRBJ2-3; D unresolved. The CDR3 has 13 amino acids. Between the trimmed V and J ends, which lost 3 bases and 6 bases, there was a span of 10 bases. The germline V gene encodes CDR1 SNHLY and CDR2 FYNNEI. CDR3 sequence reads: CASSDGMADTQYF. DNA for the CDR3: TGTGCCAGCAGTGATGGGATGGCGGATACGCAGTATTTT.

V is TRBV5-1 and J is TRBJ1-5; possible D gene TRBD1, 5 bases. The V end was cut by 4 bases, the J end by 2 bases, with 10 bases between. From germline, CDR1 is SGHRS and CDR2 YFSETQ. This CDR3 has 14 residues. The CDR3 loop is CASSVTGGNQPQHF. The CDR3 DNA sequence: TGCGCCAGCAGCGTTACAGGAGGCAATCAGCCCCAGCATTTT.

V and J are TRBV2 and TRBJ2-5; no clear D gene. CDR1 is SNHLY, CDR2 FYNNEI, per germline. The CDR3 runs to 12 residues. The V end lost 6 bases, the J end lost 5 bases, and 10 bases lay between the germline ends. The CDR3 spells CASSQPVETQYF. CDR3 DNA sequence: TGTGCCAGCAGCCAACCCGTGGAGACCCAGTACTTC.

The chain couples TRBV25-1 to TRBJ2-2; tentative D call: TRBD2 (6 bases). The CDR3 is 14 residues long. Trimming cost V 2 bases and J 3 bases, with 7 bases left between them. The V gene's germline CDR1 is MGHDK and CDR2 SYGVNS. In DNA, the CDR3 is TGTGCCAGCAGTGAAGGGGGGTACACCGGGGAGCTGTTTTTT. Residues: CASSEGGYTGELFF.

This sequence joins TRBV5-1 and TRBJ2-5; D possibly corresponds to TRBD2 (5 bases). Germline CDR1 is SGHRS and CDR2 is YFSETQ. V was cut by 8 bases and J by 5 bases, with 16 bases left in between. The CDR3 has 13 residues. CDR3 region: CASSDRRGETQYF. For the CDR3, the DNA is TGCGCCAGTTCCGACCGACGCGGGGAGACCCAGTACTTC.

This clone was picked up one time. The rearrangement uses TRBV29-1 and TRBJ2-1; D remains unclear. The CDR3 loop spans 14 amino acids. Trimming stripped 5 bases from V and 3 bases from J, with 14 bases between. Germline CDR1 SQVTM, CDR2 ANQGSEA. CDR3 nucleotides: TGCAGCGTTTTCCCAGTTCCCGGCTACAATGAGCAGTTCTTC. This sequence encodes CSVFPVPGYNEQFF.

CDR3 sequence: CASRQGGYGYTF. The CDR3, as DNA: TGTGCCAGCAGACAGGGGGGCTATGGCTACACCTTC. The genes are TRBV7-9 and TRBJ1-2; 8 bases fit TRBD1. After removal of 6 bases from V and 4 bases from J, the junction contained 1 base not matched to a gene. The V gene's germline CDR1 is SEHNR and CDR2 FQNEAQ (reference sequence). The CDR3 is 12 amino acids.

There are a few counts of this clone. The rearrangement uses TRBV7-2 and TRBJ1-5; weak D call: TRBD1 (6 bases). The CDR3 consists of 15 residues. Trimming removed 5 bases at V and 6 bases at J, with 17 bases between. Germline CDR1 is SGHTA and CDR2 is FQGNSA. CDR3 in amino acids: CASSQGHRGGQPQHF. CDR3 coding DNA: TGTGCCAGCAGCCAGGGACACAGAGGGGGTCAGCCCCAGCATTTT.

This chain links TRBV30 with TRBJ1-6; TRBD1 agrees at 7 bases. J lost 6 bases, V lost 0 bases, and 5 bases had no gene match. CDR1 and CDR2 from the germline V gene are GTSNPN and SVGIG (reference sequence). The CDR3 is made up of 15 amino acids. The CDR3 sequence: CAWSVFRGSNSPLHF. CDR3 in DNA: TGTGCCTGGAGTGTCTTCAGGGGGAGTAATTCACCCCTCCACTTT.

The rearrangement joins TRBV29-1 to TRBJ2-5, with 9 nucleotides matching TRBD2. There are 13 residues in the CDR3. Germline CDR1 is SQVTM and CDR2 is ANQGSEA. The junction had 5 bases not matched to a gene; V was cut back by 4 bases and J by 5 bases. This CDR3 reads CSVGLAGMETQYF. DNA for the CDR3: TGCAGCGTTGGGCTAGCGGGGATGGAGACCCAGTACTTC.